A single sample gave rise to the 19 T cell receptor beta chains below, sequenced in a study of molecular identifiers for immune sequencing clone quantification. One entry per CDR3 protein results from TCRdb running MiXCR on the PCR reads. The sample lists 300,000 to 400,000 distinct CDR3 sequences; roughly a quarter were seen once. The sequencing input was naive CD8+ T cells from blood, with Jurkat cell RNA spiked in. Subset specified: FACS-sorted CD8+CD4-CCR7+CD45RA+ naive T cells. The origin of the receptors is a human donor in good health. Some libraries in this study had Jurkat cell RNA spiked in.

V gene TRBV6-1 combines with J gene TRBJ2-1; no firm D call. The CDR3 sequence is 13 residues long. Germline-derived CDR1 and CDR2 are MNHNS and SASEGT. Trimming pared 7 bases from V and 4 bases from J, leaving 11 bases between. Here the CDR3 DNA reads TGTGCCAGCAAAGTGGATATGTACAATGAGCAGTTCTTC. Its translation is CASKVDMYNEQFF.

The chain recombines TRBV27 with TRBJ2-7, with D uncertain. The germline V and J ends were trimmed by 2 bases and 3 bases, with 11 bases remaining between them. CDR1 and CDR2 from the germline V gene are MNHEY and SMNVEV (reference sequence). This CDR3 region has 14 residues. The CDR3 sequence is CASSLGPTNYEQYF. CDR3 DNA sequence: TGTGCCAGCAGTTTAGGTCCGACCAACTACGAGCAGTACTTC.

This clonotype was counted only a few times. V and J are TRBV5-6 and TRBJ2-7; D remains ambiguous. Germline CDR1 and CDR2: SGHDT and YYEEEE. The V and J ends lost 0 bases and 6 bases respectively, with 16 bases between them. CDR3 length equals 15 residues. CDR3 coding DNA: TGTGCCAGCAGCTTGGCGGCGGCAGGAATCTCCGAGCAGTACTTC. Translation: CASSLAAAGISEQYF.

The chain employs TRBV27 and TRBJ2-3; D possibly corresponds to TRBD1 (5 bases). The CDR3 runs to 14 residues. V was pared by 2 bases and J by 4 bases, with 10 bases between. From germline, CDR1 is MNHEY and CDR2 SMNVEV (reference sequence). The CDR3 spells CASSLQGTSDTQYF. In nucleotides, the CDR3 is TGTGCCAGCAGTTTACAGGGAACTTCAGATACGCAGTATTTT.

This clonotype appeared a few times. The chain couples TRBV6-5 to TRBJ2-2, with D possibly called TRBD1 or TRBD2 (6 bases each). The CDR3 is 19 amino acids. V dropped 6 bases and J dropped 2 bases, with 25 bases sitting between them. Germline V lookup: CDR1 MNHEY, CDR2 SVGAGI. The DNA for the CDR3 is TGTGCCAGCAGCTTCTACCCCCAGATTGGGGGGCTCAACACCGGGGAGCTGTTTTTT. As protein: CASSFYPQIGGLNTGELFF.

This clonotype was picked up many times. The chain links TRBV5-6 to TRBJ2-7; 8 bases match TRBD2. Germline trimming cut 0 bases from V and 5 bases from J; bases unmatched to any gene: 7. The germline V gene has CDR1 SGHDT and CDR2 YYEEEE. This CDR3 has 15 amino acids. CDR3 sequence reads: CASSLASGSTNEQYF. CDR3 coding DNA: TGTGCCAGCAGCTTGGCAAGCGGGAGTACCAACGAGCAGTACTTC.

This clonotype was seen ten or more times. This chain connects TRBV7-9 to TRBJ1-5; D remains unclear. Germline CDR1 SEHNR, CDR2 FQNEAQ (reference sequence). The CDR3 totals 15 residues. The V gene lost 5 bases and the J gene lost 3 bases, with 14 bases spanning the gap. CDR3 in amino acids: CASSLGTTNNQPQHF. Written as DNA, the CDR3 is TGTGCCAGCAGCCTGGGAACCACAAACAATCAGCCCCAGCATTTT. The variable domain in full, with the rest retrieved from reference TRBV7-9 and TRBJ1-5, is DTGVSQNPRHKITKRGQNVTFRCDPISEHNRLYWYRQTLGQGPEFLTYFQNEAQLEKSRLLSDRFSAERPKGSFSTLEIQRTEQGDSAMYLCASSLGTTNNQPQHFGDGTRLSIL.

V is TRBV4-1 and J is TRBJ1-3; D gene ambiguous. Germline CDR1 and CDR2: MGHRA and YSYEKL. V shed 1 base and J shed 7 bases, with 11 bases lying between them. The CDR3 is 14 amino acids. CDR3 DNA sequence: TGCGCCAGCAGCCAAGGGAAGGAGCGGAACACCATATATTTT. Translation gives CASSQGKERNTIYF.

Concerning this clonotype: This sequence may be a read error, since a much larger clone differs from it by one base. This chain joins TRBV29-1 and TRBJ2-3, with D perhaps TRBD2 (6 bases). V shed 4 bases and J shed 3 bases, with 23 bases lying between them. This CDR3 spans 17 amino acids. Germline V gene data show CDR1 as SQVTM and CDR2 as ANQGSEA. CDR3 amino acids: CSVGPVLTQEGTDTQYF. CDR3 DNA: TGCAGCGTTGGTCCGGTCCTCACGCAGGAGGGGACAGATACGCAGTATTTT.

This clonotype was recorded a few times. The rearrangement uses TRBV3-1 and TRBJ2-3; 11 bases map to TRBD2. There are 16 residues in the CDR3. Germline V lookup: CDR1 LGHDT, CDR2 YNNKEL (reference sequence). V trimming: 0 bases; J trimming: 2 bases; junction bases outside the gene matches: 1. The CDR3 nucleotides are TGTGCCAGCAGCCAAGAGGGACTAGCGGCCACAGATACGCAGTATTTT. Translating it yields CASSQEGLAATDTQYF.

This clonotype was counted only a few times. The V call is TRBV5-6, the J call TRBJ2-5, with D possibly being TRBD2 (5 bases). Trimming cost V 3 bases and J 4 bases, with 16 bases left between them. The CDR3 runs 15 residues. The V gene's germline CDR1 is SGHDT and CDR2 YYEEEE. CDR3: CASSSFYLEGETQYF. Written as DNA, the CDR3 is TGTGCCAGCAGCTCTTTCTACTTAGAGGGAGAGACCCAGTACTTC. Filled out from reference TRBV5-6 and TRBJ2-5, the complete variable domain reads DAGVTQSPTHLIKTRGQQVTLRCSPKSGHDTVSWYQQALGQGPQFIFQYYEEEERQRGNFPDRFSGHQFPNYSSELNVNALLLGDSALYLCASSSFYLEGETQYFGPGTRLLVL.

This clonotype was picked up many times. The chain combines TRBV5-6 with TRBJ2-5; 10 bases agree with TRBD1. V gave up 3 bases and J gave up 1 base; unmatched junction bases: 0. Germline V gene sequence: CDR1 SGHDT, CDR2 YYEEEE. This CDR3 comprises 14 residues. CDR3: CASSWDRGQETQYF. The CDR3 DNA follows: TGTGCCAGCAGCTGGGACAGGGGCCAAGAGACCCAGTACTTC.

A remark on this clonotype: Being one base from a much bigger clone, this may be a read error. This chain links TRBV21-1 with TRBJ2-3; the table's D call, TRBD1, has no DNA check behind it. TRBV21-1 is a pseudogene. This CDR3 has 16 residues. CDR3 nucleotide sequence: TGTGCCAGCTGCACTCCGGGACGTAACAGCACAGATACGCAGTATTTT. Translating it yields CASCTPGRNSTDTQYF.

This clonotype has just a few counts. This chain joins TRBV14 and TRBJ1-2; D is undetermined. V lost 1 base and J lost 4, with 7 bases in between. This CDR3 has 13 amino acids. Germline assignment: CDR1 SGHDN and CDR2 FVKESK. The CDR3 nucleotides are TGTGCCAGCAGCCAAGGAGCGATCTATGGCTACACCTTC. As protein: CASSQGAIYGYTF.

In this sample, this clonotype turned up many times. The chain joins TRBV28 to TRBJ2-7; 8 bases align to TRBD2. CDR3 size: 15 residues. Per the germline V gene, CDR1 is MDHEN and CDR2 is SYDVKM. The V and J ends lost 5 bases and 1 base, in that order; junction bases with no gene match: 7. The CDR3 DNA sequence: TGTGCCAGCAGTAGGGGACTAGGCTTGTCCTACGAGCAGTACTTC. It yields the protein CASSRGLGLSYEQYF.

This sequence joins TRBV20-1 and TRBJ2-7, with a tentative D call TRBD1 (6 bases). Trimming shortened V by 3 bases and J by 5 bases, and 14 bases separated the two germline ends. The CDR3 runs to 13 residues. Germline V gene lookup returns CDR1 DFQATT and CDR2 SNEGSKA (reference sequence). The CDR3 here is CSARNRVHNEQYF. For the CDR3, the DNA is TGCAGTGCTAGGAACAGGGTTCACAACGAGCAGTACTTC.

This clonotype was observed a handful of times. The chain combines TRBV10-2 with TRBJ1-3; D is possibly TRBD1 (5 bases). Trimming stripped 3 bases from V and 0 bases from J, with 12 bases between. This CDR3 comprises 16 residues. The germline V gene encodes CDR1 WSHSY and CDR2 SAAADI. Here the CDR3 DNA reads TGCGCCAGCAGTGATGGGACGGAAAGCTCTGGAAACACCATATATTTT. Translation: CASSDGTESSGNTIYF.

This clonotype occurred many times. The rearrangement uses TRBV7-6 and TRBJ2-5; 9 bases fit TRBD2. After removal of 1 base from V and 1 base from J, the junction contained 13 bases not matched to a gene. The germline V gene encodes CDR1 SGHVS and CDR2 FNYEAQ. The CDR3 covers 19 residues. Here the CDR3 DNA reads TGTGCCAGCAGCTTAGACCGTTTAAGGGCGGGGGGGCCCCAAGAGACCCAGTACTTC. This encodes CASSLDRLRAGGPQETQYF. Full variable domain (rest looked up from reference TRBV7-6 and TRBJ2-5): GAGVSQSPRYKVTKRGQDVALRCDPISGHVSLYWYRQALGQGPEFLTYFNYEAQQDKSGLPNDRFSAERPEGSISTLTIQRTEQRDSAMYRCASSLDRLRAGGPQETQYFGPGTRLLVL.

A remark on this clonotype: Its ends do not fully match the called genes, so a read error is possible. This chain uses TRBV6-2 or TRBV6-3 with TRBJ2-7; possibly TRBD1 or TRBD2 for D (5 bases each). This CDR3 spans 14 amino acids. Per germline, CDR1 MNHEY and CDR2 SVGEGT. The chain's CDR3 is CANSYSGAYYEQYF. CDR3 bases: TGTGCCAACAGTTACTCCGGGGCCTACTACGAGCAGTACTTC.